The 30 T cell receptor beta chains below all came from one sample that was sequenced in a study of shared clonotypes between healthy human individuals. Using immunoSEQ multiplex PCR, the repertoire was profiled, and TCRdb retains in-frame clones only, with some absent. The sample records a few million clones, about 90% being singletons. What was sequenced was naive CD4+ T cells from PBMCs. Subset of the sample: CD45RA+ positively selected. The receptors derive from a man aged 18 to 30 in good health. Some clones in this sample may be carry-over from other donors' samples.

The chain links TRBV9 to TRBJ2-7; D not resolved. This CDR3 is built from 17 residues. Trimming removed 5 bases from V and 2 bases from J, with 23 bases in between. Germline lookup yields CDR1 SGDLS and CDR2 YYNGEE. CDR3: CASRKNTSLIGPYEQYF. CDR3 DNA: TGTGCCAGCAGGAAGAACACATCCCTCATAGGGCCCTACGAGCAGTACTTC.

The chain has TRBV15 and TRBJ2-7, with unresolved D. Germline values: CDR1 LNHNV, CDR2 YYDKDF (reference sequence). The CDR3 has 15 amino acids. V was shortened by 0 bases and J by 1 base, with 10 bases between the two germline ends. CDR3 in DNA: TGTGCCACCAGCAGAGATCCACAAAATTCCTACGAGCAGTACTTC. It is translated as CATSRDPQNSYEQYF.

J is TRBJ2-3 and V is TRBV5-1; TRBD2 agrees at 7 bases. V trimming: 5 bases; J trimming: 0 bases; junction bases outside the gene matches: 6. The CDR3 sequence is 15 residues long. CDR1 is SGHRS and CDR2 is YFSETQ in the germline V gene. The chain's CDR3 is CASRPGGTSTDTQYF. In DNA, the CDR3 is TGCGCCAGCAGGCCGGGAGGCACCAGCACAGATACGCAGTATTTT.

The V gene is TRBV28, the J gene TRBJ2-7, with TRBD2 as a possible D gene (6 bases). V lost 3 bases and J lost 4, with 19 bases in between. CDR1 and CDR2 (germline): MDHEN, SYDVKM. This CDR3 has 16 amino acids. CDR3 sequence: CASSFSQGGGIYEQYF. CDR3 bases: TGTGCCAGCAGTTTCTCTCAAGGTGGGGGGATATACGAGCAGTACTTC.

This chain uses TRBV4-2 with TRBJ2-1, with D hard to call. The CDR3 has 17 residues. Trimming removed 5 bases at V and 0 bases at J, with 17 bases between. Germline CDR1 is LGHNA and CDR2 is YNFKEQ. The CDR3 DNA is TGTGCCAGCAGCGCGGAACCTGACGGCAGCTCCTACAATGAGCAGTTCTTC. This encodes CASSAEPDGSSYNEQFF.

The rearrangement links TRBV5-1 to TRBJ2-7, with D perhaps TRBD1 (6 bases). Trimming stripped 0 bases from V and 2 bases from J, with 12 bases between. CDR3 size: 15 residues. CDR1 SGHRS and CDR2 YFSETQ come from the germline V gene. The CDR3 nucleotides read TGCGCCAGCAGCTTGGCGGGGACATCCACCTACGAGCAGTACTTC. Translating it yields CASSLAGTSTYEQYF.

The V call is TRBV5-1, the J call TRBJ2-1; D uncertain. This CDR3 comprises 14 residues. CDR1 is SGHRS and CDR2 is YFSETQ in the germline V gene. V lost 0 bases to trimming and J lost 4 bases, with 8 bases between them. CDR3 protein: CASSLGNLYNEQFF. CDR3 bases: TGCGCCAGCAGCTTGGGAAATTTATACAATGAGCAGTTCTTC.

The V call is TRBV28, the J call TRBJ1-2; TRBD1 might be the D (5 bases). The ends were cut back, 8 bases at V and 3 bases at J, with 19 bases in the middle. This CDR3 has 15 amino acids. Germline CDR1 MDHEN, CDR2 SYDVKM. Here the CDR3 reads CASYSTGRDYYGYTF. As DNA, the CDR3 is TGTGCCAGCTATTCGACGGGGCGCGACTACTATGGCTACACCTTC.

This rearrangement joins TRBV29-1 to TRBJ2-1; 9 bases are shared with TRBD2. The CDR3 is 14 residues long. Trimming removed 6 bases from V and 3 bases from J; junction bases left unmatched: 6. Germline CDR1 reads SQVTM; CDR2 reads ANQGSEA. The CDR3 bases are TGCAGCGTAAAGCGGGAGGCCATCTACAATGAGCAGTTCTTC. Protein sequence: CSVKREAIYNEQFF.

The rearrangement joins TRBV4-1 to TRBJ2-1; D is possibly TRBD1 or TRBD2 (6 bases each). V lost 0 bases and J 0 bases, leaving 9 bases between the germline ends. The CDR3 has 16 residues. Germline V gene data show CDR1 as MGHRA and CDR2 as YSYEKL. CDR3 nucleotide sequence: TGCGCCAGCAGCCAAGACGAGGGGGGCTCCTACAATGAGCAGTTCTTC. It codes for CASSQDEGGSYNEQFF.

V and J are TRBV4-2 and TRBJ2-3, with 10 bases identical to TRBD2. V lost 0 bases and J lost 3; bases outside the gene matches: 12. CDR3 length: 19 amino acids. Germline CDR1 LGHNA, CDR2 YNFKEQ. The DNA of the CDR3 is TGTGCCAGCAGCCAAGACTCTGTGGTAGCGGGAGGCGGGACAGATACGCAGTATTTT. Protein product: CASSQDSVVAGGGTDTQYF.

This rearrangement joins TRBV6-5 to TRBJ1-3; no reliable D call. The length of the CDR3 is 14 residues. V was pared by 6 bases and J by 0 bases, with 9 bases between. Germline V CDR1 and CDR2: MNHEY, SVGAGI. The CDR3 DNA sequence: TGTGCCAGCAGCCCCGGGCGCTCTGGAAACACCATATATTTT. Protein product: CASSPGRSGNTIYF.

CDR3 in DNA: TGTGCCACCAGCAGAGCTCTGCCCGGGAGTAGTTCCGGGGAGCTGTTTTTT. This codes for CATSRALPGSSSGELFF. The rearrangement links TRBV15 to TRBJ2-2; possibly TRBD2 for D (6 bases). Trimming took off 1 base at V and 6 bases at J, with 18 bases between the two ends. The CDR3 is made up of 17 amino acids. The germline V gene encodes CDR1 LNHNV and CDR2 YYDKDF (reference sequence).

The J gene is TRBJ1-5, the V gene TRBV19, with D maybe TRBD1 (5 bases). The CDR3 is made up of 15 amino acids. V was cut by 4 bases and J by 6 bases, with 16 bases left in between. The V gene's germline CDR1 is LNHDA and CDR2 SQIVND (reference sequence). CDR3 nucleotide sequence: TGTGCCAGTAGTACCCTGGGCAGGGCCAGTCAGCCCCAGCATTTT. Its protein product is CASSTLGRASQPQHF. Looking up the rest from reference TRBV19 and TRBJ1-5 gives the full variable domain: DGGITQSPKYLFRKEGQNVTLSCEQNLNHDAMYWYRQDPGQGLRLIYYSQIVNDFQKGDIAEGYSVSREKKESFPLTVTSAQKNPTAFYLCASSTLGRASQPQHFGDGTRLSIL.

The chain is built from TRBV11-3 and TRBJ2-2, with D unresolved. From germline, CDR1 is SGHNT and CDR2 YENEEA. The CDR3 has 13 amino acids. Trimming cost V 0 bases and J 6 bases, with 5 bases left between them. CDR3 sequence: CASSLDLPGELFF. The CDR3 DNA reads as TGTGCCAGCAGCTTAGATCTCCCCGGGGAGCTGTTTTTT.

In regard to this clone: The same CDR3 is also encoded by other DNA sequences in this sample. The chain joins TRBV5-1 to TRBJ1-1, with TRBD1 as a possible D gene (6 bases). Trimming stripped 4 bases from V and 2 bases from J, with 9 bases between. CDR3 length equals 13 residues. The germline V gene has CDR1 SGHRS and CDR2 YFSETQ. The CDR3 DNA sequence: TGCGCCAGCAGCAAGGGACAAAACACTGAAGCTTTCTTT. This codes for CASSKGQNTEAFF.

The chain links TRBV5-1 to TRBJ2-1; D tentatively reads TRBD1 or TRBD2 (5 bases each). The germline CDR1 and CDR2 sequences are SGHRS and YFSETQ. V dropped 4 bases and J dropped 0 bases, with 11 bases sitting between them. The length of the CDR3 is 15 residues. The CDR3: CASSTGTVSYNEQFF. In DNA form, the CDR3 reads TGCGCCAGCAGCACCGGGACGGTCTCCTACAATGAGCAGTTCTTC. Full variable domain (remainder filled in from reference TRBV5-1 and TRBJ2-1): KAGVTQTPRYLIKTRGQQVTLSCSPISGHRSVSWYQQTPGQGLQFLFEYFSETQRNKGNFPGRFSGRQFSNSRSEMNVSTLELGDSALYLCASSTGTVSYNEQFFGPGTRLTVL.

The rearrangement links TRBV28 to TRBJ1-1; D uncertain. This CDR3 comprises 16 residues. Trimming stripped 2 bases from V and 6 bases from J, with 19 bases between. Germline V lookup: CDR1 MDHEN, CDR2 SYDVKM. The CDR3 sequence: CASSLAPLWEFPEAFF. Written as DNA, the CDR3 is TGTGCCAGCAGTTTAGCCCCTCTATGGGAGTTCCCTGAAGCTTTCTTT.

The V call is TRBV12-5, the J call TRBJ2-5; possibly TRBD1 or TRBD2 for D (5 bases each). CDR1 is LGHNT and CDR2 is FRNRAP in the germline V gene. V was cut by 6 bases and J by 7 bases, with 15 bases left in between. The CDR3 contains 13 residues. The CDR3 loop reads CASGGADSGTQYF. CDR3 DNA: TGTGCTAGTGGAGGGGCGGACTCGGGGACCCAGTACTTC.

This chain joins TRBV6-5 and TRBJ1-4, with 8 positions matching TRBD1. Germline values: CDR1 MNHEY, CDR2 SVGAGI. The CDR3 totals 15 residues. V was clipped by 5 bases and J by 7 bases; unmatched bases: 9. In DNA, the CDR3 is TGTGCCAGCAGTCAAGGACAGGGAGGGAGTGAAAAACTGTTTTTT. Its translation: CASSQGQGGSEKLFF.

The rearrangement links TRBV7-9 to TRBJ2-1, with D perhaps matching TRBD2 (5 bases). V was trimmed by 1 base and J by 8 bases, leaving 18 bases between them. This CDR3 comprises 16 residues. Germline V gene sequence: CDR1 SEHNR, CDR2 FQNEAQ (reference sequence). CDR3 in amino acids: CASSLGLASLVDEQFF. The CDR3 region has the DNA TGTGCCAGCAGCTTAGGGCTAGCTTCGCTAGTCGATGAGCAGTTCTTC.

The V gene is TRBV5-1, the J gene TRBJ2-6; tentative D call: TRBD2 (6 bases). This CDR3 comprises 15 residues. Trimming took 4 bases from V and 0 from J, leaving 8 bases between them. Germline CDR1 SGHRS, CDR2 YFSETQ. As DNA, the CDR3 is TGCGCCAGCAGCGGGGACTTCTCTGGGGCCAACGTCCTGACTTTC. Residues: CASSGDFSGANVLTF.

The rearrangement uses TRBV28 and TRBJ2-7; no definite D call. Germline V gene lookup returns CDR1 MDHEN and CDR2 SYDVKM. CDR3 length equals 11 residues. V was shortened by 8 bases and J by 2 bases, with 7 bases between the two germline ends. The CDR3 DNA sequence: TGTGCCAGCGCGGTAACCTACGAGCAGTACTTC. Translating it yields CASAVTYEQYF.

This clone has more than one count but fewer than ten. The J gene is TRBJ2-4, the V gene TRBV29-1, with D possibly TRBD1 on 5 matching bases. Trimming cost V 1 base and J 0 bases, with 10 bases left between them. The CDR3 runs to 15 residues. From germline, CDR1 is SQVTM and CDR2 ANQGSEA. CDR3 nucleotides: TGCAGCGTTGAAGGTGCAGGGCGAGCCAAAAACATTCAGTACTTC. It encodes CSVEGAGRAKNIQYF.

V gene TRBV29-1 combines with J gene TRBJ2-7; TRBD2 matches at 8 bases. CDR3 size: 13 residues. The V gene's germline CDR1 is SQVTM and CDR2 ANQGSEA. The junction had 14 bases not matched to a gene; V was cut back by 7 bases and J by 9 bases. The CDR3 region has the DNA TGCAGCGCCTATAGCGGGAATCTCCTGACGCAGTACTTC. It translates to CSAYSGNLLTQYF.

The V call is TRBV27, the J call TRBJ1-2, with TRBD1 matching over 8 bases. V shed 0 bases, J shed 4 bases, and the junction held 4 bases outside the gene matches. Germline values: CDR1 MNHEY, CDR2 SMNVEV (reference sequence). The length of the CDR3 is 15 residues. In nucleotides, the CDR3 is TGTGCCAGCAGTTTATCCGGACAGGGTATCTATGGCTACACCTTC. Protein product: CASSLSGQGIYGYTF.

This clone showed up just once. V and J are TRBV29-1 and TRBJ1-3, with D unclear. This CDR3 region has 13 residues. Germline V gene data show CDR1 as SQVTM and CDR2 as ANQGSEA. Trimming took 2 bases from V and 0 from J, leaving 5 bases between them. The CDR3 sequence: CSVEINSGNTIYF. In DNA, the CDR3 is TGCAGCGTTGAAATTAACTCTGGAAACACCATATATTTT.

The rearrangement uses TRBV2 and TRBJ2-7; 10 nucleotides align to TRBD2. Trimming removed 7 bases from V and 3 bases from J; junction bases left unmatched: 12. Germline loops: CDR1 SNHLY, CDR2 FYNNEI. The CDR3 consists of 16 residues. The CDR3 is CASMGLAGAIRYEQYF. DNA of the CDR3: TGTGCCAGCATGGGGCTAGCGGGAGCGATACGCTACGAGCAGTACTTC.

The CDR3 protein is CASSMTSGISGNTIYF. CDR3 DNA sequence: TGTGCCAGTAGTATGACCTCAGGAATCTCTGGAAACACCATATATTTT. The rearrangement links TRBV19 to TRBJ1-3; no clear D. The V end lost 3 bases, the J end lost 0 bases, and 12 bases lay between the germline ends. There are 16 residues in the CDR3. The germline V gene encodes CDR1 LNHDA and CDR2 SQIVND (reference sequence).

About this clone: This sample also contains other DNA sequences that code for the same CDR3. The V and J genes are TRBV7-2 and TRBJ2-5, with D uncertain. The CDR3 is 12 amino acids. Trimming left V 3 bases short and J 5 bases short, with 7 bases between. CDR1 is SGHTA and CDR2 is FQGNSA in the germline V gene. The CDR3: CASSFSRETQYF. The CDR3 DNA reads TGTGCCAGCAGCTTCAGTCGGGAGACCCAGTACTTC.